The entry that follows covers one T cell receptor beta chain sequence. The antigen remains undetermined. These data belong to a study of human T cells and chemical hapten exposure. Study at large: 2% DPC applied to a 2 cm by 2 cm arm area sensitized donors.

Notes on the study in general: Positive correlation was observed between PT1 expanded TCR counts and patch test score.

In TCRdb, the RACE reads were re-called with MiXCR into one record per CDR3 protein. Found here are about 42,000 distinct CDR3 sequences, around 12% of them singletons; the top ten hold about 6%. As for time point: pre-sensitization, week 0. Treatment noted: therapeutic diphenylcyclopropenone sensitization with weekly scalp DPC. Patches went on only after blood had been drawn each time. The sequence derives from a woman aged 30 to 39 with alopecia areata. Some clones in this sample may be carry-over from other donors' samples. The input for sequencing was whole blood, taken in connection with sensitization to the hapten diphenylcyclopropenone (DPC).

In DNA form, the CDR3 reads TGTGCCAGCAGTTATGGCAGGTACAACACTGAAGCTTTCTTT. Translation gives CASSYGRYNTEAFF. The V call is TRBV6-2 or TRBV6-3, the J call TRBJ1-1; D gene uncertain. Trimming cost V 3 bases and J 2 bases, with 10 bases left between them. Germline CDR1 MNHEY, CDR2 SVGEGT. The CDR3 extends over 14 amino acids.